These 9 T cell receptor beta chains were all obtained from the same sample, sequenced in a study of technical replicates of blood from four donors. Clones were sequenced by immunoSEQ multiplex PCR, and TCRdb holds only the in-frame ones, with some missing. The data hold under 100,000 clones, with approximately 94% observed a single time. Sequencing input: T cells isolated from PBMCs. The origin of the receptors is a human donor in good health.

The V call is TRBV10-3, the J call TRBJ2-1; D is uncertain. Trimming took 3 bases from V and 8 from J, leaving 8 bases between them. Germline CDR1 and CDR2: ENHRY and SYGVKD. The CDR3 spans 12 residues. CDR3 coding DNA: TGTGCCATCAGTGAAAGAACTCATGAGCAGTTCTTC. Amino acids: CAISERTHEQFF.

The chain recombines TRBV30 with TRBJ2-7, with D perhaps TRBD1 (6 bases). With 3 bases removed from V and 7 bases from J, the gap between germline ends came to 16 bases. Germline V lookup: CDR1 GTSNPN, CDR2 SVGIG (reference sequence). The CDR3 spans 13 residues. CDR3 sequence: CAWRLTGPGEQYF. CDR3 nucleotides: TGTGCCTGGAGGTTGACAGGCCCGGGGGAGCAGTACTTC.

V is TRBV5-1 and J is TRBJ2-7, with 11 bases lining up with TRBD2. Germline CDR1 SGHRS, CDR2 YFSETQ. Unmatched junction bases numbered 4, after V lost 5 bases and J lost 3 bases. The CDR3 length is 14 residues. CDR3 in DNA: TGCGCCAGCAGTTCCCTAGCGGGAGGCTACGAGCAGTACTTC. Encoded protein: CASSSLAGGYEQYF.

The gene calls are TRBV2 and TRBJ1-1; the match to TRBD1 covers 7 bases. This CDR3 contains 12 residues. J gave up 10 bases and V 10 bases, and 12 bases lay outside the gene matches. In germline, CDR1 is SNHLY, CDR2 FYNNEI. The CDR3 sequence: CANGPTGAAAFF. CDR3 in DNA: TGTGCCAACGGGCCAACAGGGGCGGCAGCTTTCTTT.

The V call is TRBV5-1, the J call TRBJ1-6; D is ambiguous. The CDR3 has 15 amino acids. The V and J ends lost 0 bases and 7 bases respectively, with 11 bases between them. Germline V lookup: CDR1 SGHRS, CDR2 YFSETQ. The CDR3 sequence: CASSLALTSNSPLHF. The CDR3 DNA reads TGCGCCAGCAGCTTGGCCTTGACTTCCAATTCACCCCTCCACTTT.

The chain is built from TRBV19 and TRBJ1-1; possibly TRBD1 for D (5 bases). The CDR3 totals 16 residues. The ends were cut back, 5 bases at V and 2 bases at J, with 18 bases in the middle. CDR1 and CDR2 (germline): LNHDA, SQIVND (reference sequence). The CDR3 sequence: CASSDSWTMINTEAFF. The CDR3 DNA sequence: TGTGCCAGTAGTGACAGTTGGACAATGATCAACACTGAAGCTTTCTTT.

The chain links TRBV19 to TRBJ1-3, with D maybe TRBD1 (6 bases). Trimming left V 4 bases short and J 0 bases short, with 16 bases between. The CDR3 contains 17 residues. Germline V gene data show CDR1 as LNHDA and CDR2 as SQIVND (reference sequence). CDR3 region: CASSSRTEKPSGNTIYF. In DNA, the CDR3 is TGTGCCAGTAGTAGTAGGACAGAAAAACCCTCTGGAAACACCATATATTTT.

The chain carries TRBV30 and TRBJ1-4; 7 bases align to TRBD1. CDR1 GTSNPN and CDR2 SVGIG come from the germline V gene (reference sequence). This CDR3 is 13 amino acids long. The ends lost 4 bases at V and 3 bases at J; junction bases unmatched: 2. The chain's CDR3 is CAWMTGSNEKLFF. The DNA for the CDR3 is TGTGCCTGGATGACAGGGTCTAATGAAAAACTGTTTTTT.

The chain has TRBV5-6 and TRBJ2-3; D remains ambiguous. CDR3 length equals 13 residues. Germline V CDR1 and CDR2: SGHDT, YYEEEE. V was clipped by 5 bases and J by 3 bases, with 10 bases between them. CDR3 sequence reads: CASSPQLTDTQYF. The CDR3 region has the DNA TGTGCCAGCAGTCCACAGTTAACAGATACGCAGTATTTT.